This TCR beta chain was obtained from a study of T cell responses to AZD1222 COVID-19 vaccine. Study details: Researchers grouped second doses given at about 4 or about 12 weeks into one pool.

The study's findings and limits: Breadth and depth of Spike-specific TCRs rose after two AZD1222 doses. White British donors predominated, females outnumbered males, and clonal diversity was possibly underestimated. As reported, nearly half of all spike-specific TCRs target variant regions that are unmutated.

Comment on this clone: What it recognizes is unknown.

Generated by immunoSEQ multiplex PCR, the TCRdb table keeps only in-frame clones and is missing some. This sample has around 140,000 clones, with 93% found just once. Sample: peripheral blood, taken on day 0 of AZD1222 vaccination. The clonotype originates from an adult in good health.

The CDR3 loop reads CASSLDGTDTQYF. The CDR3 DNA sequence: TGTGCCAGCAGCTTAGACGGAACAGATACGCAGTATTTT. This chain joins TRBV11-1 and TRBJ2-3; D is undetermined. V lost 1 base to trimming and J lost 3 bases, with 5 bases between them. Looked up from germline, CDR1 is SGHAT and CDR2 is FQDESV (reference sequence). The CDR3 has 13 amino acids. The variable domain in full, completed from reference TRBV11-1 and TRBJ2-3, reads EAEVAQSPRYKITEKSQAVAFWCDPISGHATLYWYRQILGQGPELLVQFQDESVVDDSQLPKDRFSAERLKGVDSTLKIQPAELGDSAMYLCASSLDGTDTQYFGPGTRLTVL.